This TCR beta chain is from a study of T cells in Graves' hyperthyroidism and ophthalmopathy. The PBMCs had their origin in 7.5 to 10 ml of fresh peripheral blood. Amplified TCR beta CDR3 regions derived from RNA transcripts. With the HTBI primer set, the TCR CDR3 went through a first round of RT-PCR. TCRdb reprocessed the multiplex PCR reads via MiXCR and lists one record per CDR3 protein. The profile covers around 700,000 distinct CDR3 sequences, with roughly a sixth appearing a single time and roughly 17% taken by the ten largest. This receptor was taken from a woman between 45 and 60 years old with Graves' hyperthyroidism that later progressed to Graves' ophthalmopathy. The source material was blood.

CDR3 sequence (DNA): TGCAGTGCTAGGAAGTCCCCCGGCGGCACTGAAGCTTTCTTT. Amino acid sequence: CSARKSPGGTEAFF. The chain couples TRBV20-1 to TRBJ1-1, with D unclear. V was shortened by 3 bases and J by 4 bases, with 15 bases between the two germline ends. This CDR3 is 14 amino acids long. CDR1 and CDR2 (germline): DFQATT, SNEGSKA (reference sequence).